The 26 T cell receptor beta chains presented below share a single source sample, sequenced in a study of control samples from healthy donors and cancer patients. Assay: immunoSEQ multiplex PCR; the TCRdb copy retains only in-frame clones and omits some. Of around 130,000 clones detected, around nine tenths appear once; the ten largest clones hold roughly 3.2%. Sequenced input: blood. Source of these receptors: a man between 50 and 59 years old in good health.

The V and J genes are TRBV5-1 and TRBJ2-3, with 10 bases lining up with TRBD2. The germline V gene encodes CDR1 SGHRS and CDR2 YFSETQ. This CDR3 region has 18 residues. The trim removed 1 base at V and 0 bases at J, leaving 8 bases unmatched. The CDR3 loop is CASSLRPSGGASTDTQYF. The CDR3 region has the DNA TGCGCCAGCAGCTTGCGGCCTAGCGGGGGCGCTAGCACAGATACGCAGTATTTT.

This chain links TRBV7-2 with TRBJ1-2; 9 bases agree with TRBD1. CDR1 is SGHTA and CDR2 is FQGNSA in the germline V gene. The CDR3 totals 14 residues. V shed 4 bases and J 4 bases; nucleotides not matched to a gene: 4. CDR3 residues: CASSSDRGSYGYTF. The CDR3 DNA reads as TGTGCCAGCAGCTCAGACAGGGGGTCCTATGGCTACACCTTC.

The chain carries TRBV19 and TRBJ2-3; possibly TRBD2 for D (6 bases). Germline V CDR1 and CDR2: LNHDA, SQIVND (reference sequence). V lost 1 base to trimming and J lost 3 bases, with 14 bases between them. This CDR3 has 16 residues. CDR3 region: CASSIGGLASTDTQYF. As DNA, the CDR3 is TGTGCCAGTAGTATAGGCGGGCTAGCGAGTACAGATACGCAGTATTTT. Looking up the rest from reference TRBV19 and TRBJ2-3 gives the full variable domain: DGGITQSPKYLFRKEGQNVTLSCEQNLNHDAMYWYRQDPGQGLRLIYYSQIVNDFQKGDIAEGYSVSREKKESFPLTVTSAQKNPTAFYLCASSIGGLASTDTQYFGPGTRLTVL.

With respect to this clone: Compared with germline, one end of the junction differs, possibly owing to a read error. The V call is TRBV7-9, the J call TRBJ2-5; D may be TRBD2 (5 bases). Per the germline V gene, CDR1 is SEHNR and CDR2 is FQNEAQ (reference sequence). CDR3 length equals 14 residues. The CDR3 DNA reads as TGTGCCAGCAGATTAGCGTCGGATTTGGAGACCCAGTACTTC. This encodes CASRLASDLETQYF. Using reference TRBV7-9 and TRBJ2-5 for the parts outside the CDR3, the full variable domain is DTGVSQNPRHKITKRGQNVTFRCDPISEHNRLYWYRQTLGQGPEFLTYFQNEAQLEKSRLLSDRFSAERPKGSFSTLEIQRTEQGDSAMYLCASRLASDLETQYFGPGTRLLVL.

The CDR3 spells CASSLRRTEAFF. CDR3 coding DNA: TGTGCCAGCAGCCTCCGGCGGACTGAAGCTTTCTTT. The chain joins TRBV3-1 (or the pseudogene TRBV3-2) to TRBJ1-1; D gene uncertain. This CDR3 has 12 residues. V dropped 4 bases and J dropped 5 bases, with 8 bases sitting between them. The V gene's germline CDR1 is LGHDT and CDR2 YNNKEL (reference sequence).

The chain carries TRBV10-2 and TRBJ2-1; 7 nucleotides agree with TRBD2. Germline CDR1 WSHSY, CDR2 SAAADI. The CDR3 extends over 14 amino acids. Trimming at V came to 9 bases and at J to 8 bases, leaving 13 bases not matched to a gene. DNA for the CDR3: TGCGCCAGTTTTCTCGGGGGGACCCTAGATGAGCAGTTCTTC. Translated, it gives CASFLGGTLDEQFF.

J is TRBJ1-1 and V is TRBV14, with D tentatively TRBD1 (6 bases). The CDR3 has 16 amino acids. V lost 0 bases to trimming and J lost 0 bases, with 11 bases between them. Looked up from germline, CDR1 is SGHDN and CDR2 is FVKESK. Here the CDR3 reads CASSQDLGGLNTEAFF. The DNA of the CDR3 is TGTGCCAGCAGCCAAGATCTCGGGGGCTTGAACACTGAAGCTTTCTTT.

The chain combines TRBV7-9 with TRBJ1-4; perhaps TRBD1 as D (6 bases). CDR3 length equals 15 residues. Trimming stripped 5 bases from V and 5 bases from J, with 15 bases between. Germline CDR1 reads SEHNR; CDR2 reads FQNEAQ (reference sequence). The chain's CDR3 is CASSILTGYNEKLFF. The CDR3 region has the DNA TGTGCCAGCAGCATATTGACAGGCTACAATGAAAAACTGTTTTTT.

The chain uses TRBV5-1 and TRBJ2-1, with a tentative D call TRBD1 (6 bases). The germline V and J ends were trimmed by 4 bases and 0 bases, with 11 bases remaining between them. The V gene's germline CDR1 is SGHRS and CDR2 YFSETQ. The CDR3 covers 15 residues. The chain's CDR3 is CASSLVGGSYNEQFF. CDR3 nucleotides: TGCGCCAGCAGCCTGGTAGGGGGCTCCTACAATGAGCAGTTCTTC.

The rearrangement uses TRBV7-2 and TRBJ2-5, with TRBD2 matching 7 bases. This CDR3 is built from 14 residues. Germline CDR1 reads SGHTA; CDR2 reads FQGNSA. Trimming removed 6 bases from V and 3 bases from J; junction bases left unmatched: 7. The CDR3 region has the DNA TGTGCCAGCAGTCATCCGGGGGGAGAAGAGACCCAGTACTTC. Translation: CASSHPGGEETQYF.

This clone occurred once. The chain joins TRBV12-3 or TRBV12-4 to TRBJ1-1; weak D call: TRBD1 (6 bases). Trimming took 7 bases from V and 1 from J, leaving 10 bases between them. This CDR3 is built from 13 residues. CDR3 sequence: CASTFRGNTEAFF. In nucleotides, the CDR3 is TGTGCCAGCACTTTCAGGGGGAACACTGAAGCTTTCTTT.

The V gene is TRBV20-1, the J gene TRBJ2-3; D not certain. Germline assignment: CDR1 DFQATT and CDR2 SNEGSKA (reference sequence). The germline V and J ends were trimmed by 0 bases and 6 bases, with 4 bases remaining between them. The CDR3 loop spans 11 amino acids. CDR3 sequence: CSARDFDTQYF. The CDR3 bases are TGCAGTGCTAGAGATTTCGATACGCAGTATTTT.

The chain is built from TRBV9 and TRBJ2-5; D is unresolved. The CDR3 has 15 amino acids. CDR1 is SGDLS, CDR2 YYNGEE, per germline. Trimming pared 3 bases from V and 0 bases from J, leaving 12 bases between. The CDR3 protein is CASSEGNGDQETQYF. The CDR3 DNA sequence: TGTGCCAGCAGCGAGGGAAACGGTGACCAAGAGACCCAGTACTTC.

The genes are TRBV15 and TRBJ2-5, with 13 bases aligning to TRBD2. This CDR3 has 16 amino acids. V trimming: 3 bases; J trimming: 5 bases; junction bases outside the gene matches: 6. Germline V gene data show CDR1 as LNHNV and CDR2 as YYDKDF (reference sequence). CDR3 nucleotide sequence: TGTGCCACCAGCAGGGACCCACTAGCGGGAGGGGAGACCCAGTACTTC. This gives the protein CATSRDPLAGGETQYF.

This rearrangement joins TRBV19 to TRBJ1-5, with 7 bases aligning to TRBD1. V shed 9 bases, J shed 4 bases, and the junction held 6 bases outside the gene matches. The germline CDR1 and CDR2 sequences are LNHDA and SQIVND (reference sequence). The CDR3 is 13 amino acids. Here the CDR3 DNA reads TGTGCCAGCGGGACAGCCCTTAATCAGCCCCAGCATTTT. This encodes CASGTALNQPQHF.

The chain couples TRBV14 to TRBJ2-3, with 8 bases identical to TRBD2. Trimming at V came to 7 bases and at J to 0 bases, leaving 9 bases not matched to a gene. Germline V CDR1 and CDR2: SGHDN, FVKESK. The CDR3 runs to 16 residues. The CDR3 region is CASTRGASPSTDTQYF. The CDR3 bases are TGTGCCAGCACGCGGGGGGCCTCGCCGAGCACAGATACGCAGTATTTT. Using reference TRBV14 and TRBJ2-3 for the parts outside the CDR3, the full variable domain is EAGVTQFPSHSVIEKGQTVTLRCDPISGHDNLYWYRRVMGKEIKFLLHFVKESKQDESGMPNNRFLAERTGGTYSTLKVQPAELEDSGVYFCASTRGASPSTDTQYFGPGTRLTVL.

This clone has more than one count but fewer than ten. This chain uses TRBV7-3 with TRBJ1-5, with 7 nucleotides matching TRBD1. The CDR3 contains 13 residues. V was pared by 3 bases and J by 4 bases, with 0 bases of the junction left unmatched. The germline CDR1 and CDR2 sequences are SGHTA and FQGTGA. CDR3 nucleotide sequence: TGTGCCAGCAGCTTGACAGGGAATCAGCCCCAGCATTTT. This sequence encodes CASSLTGNQPQHF. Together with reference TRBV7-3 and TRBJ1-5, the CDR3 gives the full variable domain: GAGVSQTPSNKVTEKGKYVELRCDPISGHTALYWYRQSLGQGPEFLIYFQGTGAADDSGLPNDRFFAVRPEGSVSTLKIQRTERGDSAVYLCASSLTGNQPQHFGDGTRLSIL.

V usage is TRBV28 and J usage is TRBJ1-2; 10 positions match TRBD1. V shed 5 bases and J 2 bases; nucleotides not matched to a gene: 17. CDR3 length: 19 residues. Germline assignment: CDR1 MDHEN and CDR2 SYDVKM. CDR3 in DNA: TGTGCCAGCAGTCCCCCATCGACCCGTTGGACAGGGGGGAACTATGGCTACACCTTC. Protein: CASSPPSTRWTGGNYGYTF.

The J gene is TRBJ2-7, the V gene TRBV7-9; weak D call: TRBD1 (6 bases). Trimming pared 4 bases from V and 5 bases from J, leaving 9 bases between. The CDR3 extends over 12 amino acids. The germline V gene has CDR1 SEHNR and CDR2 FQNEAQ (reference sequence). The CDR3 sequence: CASSSQGHEQYF. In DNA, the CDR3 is TGTGCCAGCAGCTCCCAGGGGCACGAGCAGTACTTC.

CDR3 nucleotide sequence: TGTGCCAGCTCACCCGACCTGGTTAGCAATCAGCCCCAGCATTTT. Amino acids: CASSPDLVSNQPQHF. This chain uses TRBV18 with TRBJ1-5, with D unclear. CDR1 is KGHSH, CDR2 LQKENI, per germline. The CDR3 has 15 residues. Trimming stripped 3 bases from V and 0 bases from J, with 9 bases between.

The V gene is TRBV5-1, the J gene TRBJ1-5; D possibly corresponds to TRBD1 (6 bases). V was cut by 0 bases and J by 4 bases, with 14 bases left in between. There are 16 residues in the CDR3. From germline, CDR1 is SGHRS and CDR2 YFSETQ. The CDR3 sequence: CASSLGTVTGNQPQHF. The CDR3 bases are TGCGCCAGCAGCTTGGGGACAGTCACGGGGAATCAGCCCCAGCATTTT.

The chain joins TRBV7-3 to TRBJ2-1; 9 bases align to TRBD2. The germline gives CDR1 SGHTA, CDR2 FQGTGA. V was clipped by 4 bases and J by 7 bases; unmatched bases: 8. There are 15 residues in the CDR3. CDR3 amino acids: CASSYQTSGANEQFF. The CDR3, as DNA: TGTGCCAGCAGCTACCAGACTAGCGGTGCGAATGAGCAGTTCTTC.

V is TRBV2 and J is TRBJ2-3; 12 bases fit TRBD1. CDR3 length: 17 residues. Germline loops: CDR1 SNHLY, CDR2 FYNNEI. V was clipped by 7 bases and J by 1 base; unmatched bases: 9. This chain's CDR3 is CASTIRDRGLGTDTQYF. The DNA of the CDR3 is TGTGCCAGCACTATCCGGGACAGGGGGCTTGGCACAGATACGCAGTATTTT.

CDR3 loop: CASSAGGQTDTQYF. The CDR3 DNA sequence: TGTGCCAGCAGCGCGGGGGGCCAGACAGATACGCAGTATTTT. This chain links TRBV9 with TRBJ2-3, with TRBD2 as a possible D gene (7 bases). With 3 bases removed from V and 3 bases from J, the gap between germline ends came to 11 bases. The CDR3 covers 14 residues. Germline CDR1 SGDLS, CDR2 YYNGEE.

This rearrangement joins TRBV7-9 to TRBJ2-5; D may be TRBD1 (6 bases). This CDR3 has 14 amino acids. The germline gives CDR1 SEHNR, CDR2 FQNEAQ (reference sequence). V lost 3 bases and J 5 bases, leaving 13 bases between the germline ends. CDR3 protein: CASSFDTQGETQYF. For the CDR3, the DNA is TGTGCCAGCAGCTTTGACACCCAGGGGGAGACCCAGTACTTC.

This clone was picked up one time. CDR3 residues: CASSTLAGTFSEQYF. The CDR3 DNA reads TGTGCCAGCAGCACTCTAGCGGGGACGTTTTCCGAGCAGTACTTC. V usage is TRBV3-1 (or the pseudogene TRBV3-2) and J usage is TRBJ2-7, with 9 bases lining up with TRBD2. J gave up 6 bases and V 5 bases, and 11 bases lay outside the gene matches. Germline V CDR1 and CDR2: LGHDT, YNNKEL (reference sequence). CDR3 length equals 15 residues.